This T cell receptor beta chain emerged from a study of blood T cell repertoires in COVID-19. Across the study: Sample material is recorded as cDNA or gDNA derived from T cells, B-cell-depleted T cells, or PBMCs.

Between the trimmed V and J ends, which lost 4 bases and 4 bases, there was a span of 12 bases. Germline CDR1 is ENHRY and CDR2 is SYGVKD. This CDR3 comprises 14 residues. The data were produced by immunoSEQ multiplex PCR, yet TCRdb's version contains in-frame clones alone and is incomplete. The table lists about 55,000 clones, roughly 85% of them singletons. This TCR was recovered from a human donor in a cohort sampled during active COVID-19. The specimen sequenced was peripheral blood. This rearrangement joins TRBV10-3 to TRBJ2-3, with a possible D match to TRBD1 (7 bases). CDR3 residues: CAISVGGTADTQYF. CDR3 sequence (DNA): TGTGCCATCAGTGTTGGCGGGACAGCAGATACGCAGTATTTT.